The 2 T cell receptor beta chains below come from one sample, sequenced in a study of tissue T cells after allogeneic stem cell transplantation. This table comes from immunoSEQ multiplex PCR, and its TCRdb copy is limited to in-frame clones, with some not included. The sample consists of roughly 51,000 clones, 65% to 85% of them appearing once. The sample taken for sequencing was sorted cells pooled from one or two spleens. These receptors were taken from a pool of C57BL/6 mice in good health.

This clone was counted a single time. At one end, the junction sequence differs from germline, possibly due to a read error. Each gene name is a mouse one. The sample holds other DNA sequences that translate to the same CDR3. CDR3 protein: CASGAQGSNERLFF. Partial CDR3 DNA: TGCGCCAGCGGTGCTCAGGGGTCCAACGAAAGATTATTT. The chain joins TRBV13-2 to TRBJ1-4; tentatively, D is TRBD1 (6 bases). Sequencing ends 1 residue short of the CDR3 end; the germline J gene provides the rest. Germline V lookup: CDR1 NNHNN, CDR2 SYGAGS (reference sequence). There are 14 residues in the CDR3.

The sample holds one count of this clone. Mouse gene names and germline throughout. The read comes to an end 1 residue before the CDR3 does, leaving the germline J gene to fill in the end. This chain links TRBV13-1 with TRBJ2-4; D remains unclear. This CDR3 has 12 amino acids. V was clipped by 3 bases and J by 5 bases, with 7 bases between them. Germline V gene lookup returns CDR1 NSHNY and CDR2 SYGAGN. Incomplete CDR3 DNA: TGTGCCAGCAGTGGGCCCGGAAACACCTTGTAC. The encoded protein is CASSGPGNTLY. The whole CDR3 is CASSGPGNTLYF.